What follows describes a single TCR beta chain. The germline V gene has CDR1 SGHVS and CDR2 FNYEAQ. The CDR3 length is 13 residues. The V end lost 10 bases, the J end lost 1 base, and 13 bases lay between the germline ends. Only in-frame clones appear in the TCRdb table, and some are missing; sequencing was by immunoSEQ multiplex PCR. This sample has 50,000 to 75,000 clones, with roughly 92% found just once. The sample is drawn from a study of T cell changes during pregnancy in multiple sclerosis. The clonotype originates from a female donor with multiple sclerosis, enrolled in a pregnancy study. This material consisted of CD8+ T cells from peripheral blood mononuclear cells, taken in the third trimester of pregnancy. The chain recombines TRBV7-6 with TRBJ1-1; tentatively, D is TRBD1 (5 bases). The DNA of the CDR3 is TGTGCCACCCGGGGGGGGGAGAACACTGAAGCTTTCTTT. Translating it yields CATRGGENTEAFF.